These T cell receptor beta chains were read from a single sample in a study of molecular identifiers for immune sequencing clone quantification. TCRdb reprocessed the PCR reads via MiXCR and lists one record per CDR3 protein. The sample has tens of thousands of distinct CDR3 sequences, about 20% seen once. Specimen: naive CD8+ T cells from blood, with Jurkat cell RNA spiked in. These receptors were taken from a human donor in good health. Some libraries in this study had Jurkat cell RNA spiked in. Each CDR3 is given with its conserved first and last residue. A D gene is named only where the DNA matches it firmly. Rows give clone size only sometimes, using once, few, many, or a class for an expanded clone.

cdr3_aa | cdr3_nt | v_call | cdr3_length | j_call | d_call | clone_size
CASSMLAGGEDNEQFF | TGTGCCAGTAGTATGCTAGCGGGAGGGGAAGACAATGAGCAGTTCTTC | TRBV19 | 16 | TRBJ2-1 | TRBD2 | .
CAWSVPGWGGYTF | TGTGCCTGGAGTGTACCCGGTTGGGGCGGCTACACCTTC | TRBV30 | 13 | TRBJ1-2 | . | few
CASSSGTSGNPSTDTQYF | TGTGCCAGCAGCTCCGGGACTAGCGGGAACCCCAGCACAGATACGCAGTATTTT | TRBV13 | 18 | TRBJ2-3 | TRBD2 | many
CASSLPQGALYEQYF | TGTGCCAGCAGCTTACCCCAGGGGGCTCTCTACGAGCAGTACTTC | TRBV7-6 | 15 | TRBJ2-7 | TRBD1 | many
CASSPGTGAMNTEAFF | TGTGCCAGCAGTCCCGGGACAGGGGCAATGAACACTGAAGCTTTCTTT | TRBV6-6 | 16 | TRBJ1-1 | TRBD1 | many
CASSQGQGYPEAFF | TGTGCCAGCAGCCAGGGACAGGGATATCCTGAAGCTTTCTTT | TRBV7-9 | 14 | TRBJ1-1 | TRBD1 | many
CASSLSGEGNQPQHF | TGTGCCAGCAGTTTATCCGGGGAGGGCAATCAGCCCCAACATTTT | TRBV27 | 15 | TRBJ1-5 | . | .
CASSWKIQETQYF | TGTGCCAGCAGCTGGAAAATACAAGAGACCCAGTACTTC | TRBV11-2 | 13 | TRBJ2-5 | . | many
CSVGGPPYEQFF | TGCAGCGTTGGGGGCCCACCCTATGAGCAGTTCTTC | TRBV29-1 | 12 | TRBJ2-1 | . | many
CAISEIIPRDRTDTQYF | TGTGCCATCAGTGAAATCATTCCCCGGGACCGAACAGATACGCAGTATTTT | TRBV10-3 | 17 | TRBJ2-3 | . | many
CSARNPGTSGRVDTQYF | TGCAGTGCTAGAAATCCAGGGACTAGCGGGAGGGTCGATACGCAGTATTTT | TRBV20-1 | 17 | TRBJ2-3 | TRBD2 | many
CASSFRRTTYYEQYF | TGTGCCAGCAGTTTCCGGAGGACTACCTACTACGAGCAGTACTTC | TRBV28 | 15 | TRBJ2-7 | . | many
CASSLLDRSTEAFF | TGTGCCAGCAGCTTATTGGACAGAAGCACTGAAGCTTTCTTT | TRBV7-9 | 14 | TRBJ1-1 | . | many
CSVEGTTNTGELFF | TGCAGCGTTGAAGGGACAACGAACACCGGGGAGCTGTTTTTT | TRBV29-1 | 14 | TRBJ2-2 | . | many
CAINIAGLANTGELFF | TGTGCCATCAACATAGCGGGACTAGCGAACACCGGGGAGCTGTTTTTT | TRBV10-3 | 16 | TRBJ2-2 | TRBD2 | few
CASSPRNTDTQYF | TGTGCCAGCAGCCCCCGGAACACAGATACGCAGTATTTT | TRBV13 | 13 | TRBJ2-3 | . | many
CASVAGGTANEKLFF | TGTGCCAGCGTCGCCGGGGGGACGGCTAATGAAAAACTGTTTTTT | TRBV12-3/TRBV12-4 | 15 | TRBJ1-4 | . | many
CASRSLAGGTYNEQFF | TGTGCCAGCAGATCATTAGCGGGAGGGACCTACAATGAGCAGTTCTTC | TRBV7-9 | 16 | TRBJ2-1 | TRBD2 | .
CASSLLGITDTQYF | TGTGCCAGCAGTTTATTGGGGATCACAGATACGCAGTATTTT | TRBV27 | 14 | TRBJ2-3 | . | many
CASSLWASQETQYF | TGTGCCAGCAGCTTATGGGCCAGCCAAGAGACCCAGTACTTC | TRBV7-2 | 14 | TRBJ2-5 | . | many
CASSQVETGEQFF | TGTGCCAGCAGCCAAGTAGAGACAGGCGAGCAGTTCTTC | TRBV4-2 | 13 | TRBJ2-1 | . | many
CSAKGATNEKLFF | TGCAGTGCTAAGGGGGCAACTAATGAAAAACTGTTTTTT | TRBV20-1 | 13 | TRBJ1-4 | . | few
CASRGSAYTEAFF | TGTGCCAGCAGGGGGTCGGCGTACACTGAAGCTTTCTTT | TRBV12-3/TRBV12-4 | 13 | TRBJ1-1 | . | many
CASSKEEREGHNGELFF | TGTGCCAGCAGCAAAGAGGAGCGGGAGGGCCATAACGGGGAGCTGTTTTTT | TRBV21-1 | 17 | TRBJ2-2 | . | many
CASSPGPGAELFF | TGTGCCAGCAGCCCCGGGCCTGGAGCGGAGCTGTTTTTT | TRBV6-1 | 13 | TRBJ2-2 | . | many
CASSLRLGQGLINEQFF | TGTGCCAGCAGCCTGAGATTAGGACAGGGGTTGATCAATGAGCAGTTCTTC | TRBV7-6 | 17 | TRBJ2-1 | TRBD1 | many
CASRLTGELFF | TGTGCCAGCAGGTTGACCGGGGAGCTGTTTTTT | TRBV6-1 | 11 | TRBJ2-2 | . | many
CASSQDPEELASGANVLTF | TGCGCCAGCAGCCAAGATCCAGAGGAACTGGCCTCTGGGGCCAACGTCCTGACTTTC | TRBV4-3 | 19 | TRBJ2-6 | . | many